This entry lists 24 T cell receptor beta chains sequenced from one sample in a study of control samples from healthy donors and cancer patients. Measured with immunoSEQ multiplex PCR; TCRdb has only the in-frame clones, and not every one. The profile shows about 410,000 clones, 75% to 95% of them singletons. Sequenced input: PBMCs. The receptor source for this set is a man between 40 and 49 years old with head and neck cancer.

The J gene is TRBJ1-2, the V gene TRBV29-1; 10 bases align to TRBD1. Germline V CDR1 and CDR2: SQVTM, ANQGSEA. This CDR3 region has 13 residues. J gave up 7 bases and V 7 bases, and 9 bases lay outside the gene matches. CDR3 bases: TGCAGCGCTCCCGGGACAGGGGTCTCTGGCTACACCTTC. It encodes CSAPGTGVSGYTF. The full variable domain, in which reference TRBV29-1 and TRBJ1-2 provide the parts outside the CDR3, is SAVISQKPSRDICQRGTSLTIQCQVDSQVTMMFWYRQQPGQSLTLIATANQGSEATYESGFVIDKFPISRPNLTFSTLTVSNMSPEDSSIYLCSAPGTGVSGYTFGSGTRLTVV.

This chain links TRBV9 with TRBJ2-7; TRBD1 might be the D (5 bases). Trimming pared 0 bases from V and 2 bases from J, leaving 12 bases between. The CDR3 is 15 residues long. From germline, CDR1 is SGDLS and CDR2 YYNGEE. The CDR3 DNA follows: TGTGCCAGCAGCGTAGAGGCAGGGATTGCCTACGAGCAGTACTTC. As protein: CASSVEAGIAYEQYF. Combining the CDR3 with reference TRBV9 and TRBJ2-7 gives the whole variable domain DSGVTQTPKHLITATGQRVTLRCSPRSGDLSVYWYQQSLDQGLQFLIQYYNGEERAKGNILERFSAQQFPDLHSELNLSSLELGDSALYFCASSVEAGIAYEQYFGPGTRLTVT.

This rearrangement joins TRBV7-2 to TRBJ1-5, with 7 nucleotides matching TRBD1. The CDR3 is 15 amino acids. V lost 2 bases to trimming and J lost 6 bases; unmatched junction nucleotides: 7. Germline V gene sequence: CDR1 SGHTA, CDR2 FQGNSA. The CDR3 sequence is CASSLTDRAGQPQHF. The CDR3, as DNA: TGTGCCAGCAGCTTAACAGACAGGGCGGGTCAGCCCCAGCATTTT.

The CDR3 reads CASSAGPSVEQFF. The CDR3 bases are TGCGCCAGCAGCGCCGGGCCTAGCGTTGAGCAGTTCTTC. V usage is TRBV5-1 and J usage is TRBJ2-1, with a weak D call TRBD2 (6 bases). This CDR3 has 13 amino acids. V was clipped by 4 bases and J by 9 bases, with 14 bases between them. Germline-derived CDR1 and CDR2 are SGHRS and YFSETQ.

The chain combines TRBV6-6 with TRBJ1-2; 8 bases agree with TRBD1. The CDR3 length is 14 residues. CDR1 MNHNY and CDR2 SVGAGI come from the germline V gene (reference sequence). V was pared by 5 bases and J by 3 bases, with 5 bases of the junction left unmatched. The CDR3 here is CASSRSGGDYGYTF. The CDR3 DNA follows: TGTGCCAGCAGTCGATCAGGGGGCGACTATGGCTACACCTTC.

CDR3 coding DNA: TGTGCCAGCAGCGACTCACAGGGAAGGAGGTTCACCGGGGAGCTGTTTTTT. As protein: CASSDSQGRRFTGELFF. J is TRBJ2-2 and V is TRBV9; possible D gene TRBD1, 6 bases. With 3 bases removed from V and 4 bases from J, the gap between germline ends came to 19 bases. CDR1 is SGDLS and CDR2 is YYNGEE in the germline V gene. The CDR3 runs 17 residues.

This clone was seen only a few times. CDR3 nucleotide sequence: TGTGCCAGCAGTCCCTGGAGACGGGAATCCTACGAGCAGTACTTC. Amino acid sequence: CASSPWRRESYEQYF. The V gene is TRBV27, the J gene TRBJ2-7; TRBD2 might be the D (5 bases). Germline lookup yields CDR1 MNHEY and CDR2 SMNVEV (reference sequence). V lost 5 bases and J lost 1, with 15 bases in between. This CDR3 contains 15 residues.

This sequence joins TRBV6-5 and TRBJ1-2; D unclear. Trimming shortened V by 0 bases and J by 8 bases, and 10 bases separated the two germline ends. The CDR3 loop spans 13 amino acids. Germline assignment: CDR1 MNHEY and CDR2 SVGAGI. DNA of the CDR3: TGTGCCAGCAGTTACTCGGGTAACCGGGGCTACACCTTC. Translation gives CASSYSGNRGYTF.

The V gene is TRBV20-1, the J gene TRBJ2-3; TRBD1 matches 8 bases. J lost 8 bases, V lost 3 bases, and 1 base had no gene match. The CDR3 runs to 11 residues. Looked up from germline, CDR1 is DFQATT and CDR2 is SNEGSKA (reference sequence). CDR3 residues: CSARQGATQYF. CDR3 nucleotide sequence: TGCAGTGCTAGGCAGGGGGCTACGCAGTATTTT.

The gene calls are TRBV3-1 (or the pseudogene TRBV3-2) and TRBJ1-1; D is unclear. Trimming took 4 bases from V and 5 from J, leaving 8 bases between them. The CDR3 sequence is 12 residues long. In germline, CDR1 is LGHDT, CDR2 YNNKEL (reference sequence). The CDR3 region is CASSLVNTEAFF. The CDR3 nucleotides read TGTGCCAGCAGCCTAGTCAATACTGAAGCTTTCTTT.

The J gene is TRBJ2-5, the V gene TRBV5-1, with 7 bases aligning to TRBD1. Per the germline V gene, CDR1 is SGHRS and CDR2 is YFSETQ. This CDR3 contains 15 residues. After removal of 3 bases from V and 4 bases from J, the junction contained 9 bases not matched to a gene. CDR3 coding DNA: TGCGCCAGCAGCTCTCAACAGGGGTCGGCAGAGACCCAGTACTTC. As protein: CASSSQQGSAETQYF.

This clone was observed a few times. The chain has TRBV6-4 and TRBJ2-3; 8 nucleotides match TRBD1. Unmatched junction bases numbered 0, after V lost 0 bases and J lost 4 bases. CDR1 and CDR2 from the germline V gene are MRHNA and SNTAGT. The CDR3 runs to 14 residues. The CDR3 region has the DNA TGTGCCAGCAGTGACTCGACAGGGGCAGATACGCAGTATTTT. It translates to CASSDSTGADTQYF.

The V gene is TRBV2, the J gene TRBJ1-2; D unclear. This CDR3 contains 11 residues. Trimming removed 4 bases from V and 4 bases from J, with 4 bases in between. The germline V gene encodes CDR1 SNHLY and CDR2 FYNNEI. The CDR3 loop reads CASSALYGYTF. The CDR3 nucleotides read TGTGCCAGCAGTGCCCTCTATGGCTACACCTTC.

For this clone: Other DNA sequences in the sample encode the same CDR3. The chain is built from TRBV11-2 and TRBJ2-7; D call uncertain. Deletions cut 5 bases from V and 1 base from J, with 3 bases between. The CDR3 runs 11 residues. CDR1 and CDR2 from the germline V gene are SGHAT and FQNNGV. CDR3 coding DNA: TGTGCCAGCAGCCCTTCCTACGAGCAGTACTTC. This encodes CASSPSYEQYF.

J is TRBJ2-1 and V is TRBV11-2; D is unresolved. The CDR3 consists of 14 residues. V shed 2 bases and J shed 0 bases, with 5 bases lying between them. Germline CDR1 reads SGHAT; CDR2 reads FQNNGV. The CDR3 bases are TGTGCCAGCAGCTTACCTGGCTCCTACAATGAGCAGTTCTTC. Translation: CASSLPGSYNEQFF. Full variable domain (outside the CDR3, taken from reference TRBV11-2 and TRBJ2-1): EAGVAQSPRYKIIEKRQSVAFWCNPISGHATLYWYQQILGQGPKLLIQFQNNGVVDDSQLPKDRFSAERLKGVDSTLKIQPAKLEDSAVYLCASSLPGSYNEQFFGPGTRLTVL.

Only one count was recorded for this clone. V usage is TRBV9 and J usage is TRBJ1-6, with D unresolved. This CDR3 has 13 amino acids. Trimming removed 4 bases at V and 2 bases at J, with 4 bases between. Germline values: CDR1 SGDLS, CDR2 YYNGEE. This CDR3 reads CASSRAYNSPLHF. The CDR3, as DNA: TGTGCCAGCAGCCGGGCCTATAATTCACCCCTCCACTTT. Supplemented by reference TRBV9 and TRBJ1-6, the full variable domain reads DSGVTQTPKHLITATGQRVTLRCSPRSGDLSVYWYQQSLDQGLQFLIQYYNGEERAKGNILERFSAQQFPDLHSELNLSSLELGDSALYFCASSRAYNSPLHFGNGTRLTVT.

The chain joins TRBV19 to TRBJ2-5; D may be TRBD1 or TRBD2 (6 bases each). V lost 6 bases and J 5 bases, leaving 19 bases between the germline ends. The germline V gene has CDR1 LNHDA and CDR2 SQIVND (reference sequence). There are 15 residues in the CDR3. The chain's CDR3 is CASSLRQAAGETQYF. The CDR3 coding sequence is TGTGCCAGTAGCCTTCGACAGGCCGCGGGGGAGACCCAGTACTTC.

The rearrangement links TRBV29-1 to TRBJ2-3; 12 bases align to TRBD2. Germline CDR1 SQVTM, CDR2 ANQGSEA. The CDR3 is 14 amino acids. The V segment lost 5 bases and the J segment 3 bases; nucleotides outside the gene matches: 3. The CDR3 coding sequence is TGCAGCGTTTCCGGACTAGCGGGAACAGATACGCAGTATTTT. Protein sequence: CSVSGLAGTDTQYF.

The rearrangement uses TRBV11-2 and TRBJ1-6, with D possibly matching TRBD1 (5 bases). Germline values: CDR1 SGHAT, CDR2 FQNNGV. There are 15 residues in the CDR3. V lost 5 bases and J lost 4, with 12 bases in between. The CDR3 nucleotides are TGTGCCAGCAGCCCTCGGGGGATGTATAATTCACCCCTCCACTTT. Encoded protein: CASSPRGMYNSPLHF. Combining the CDR3 with reference TRBV11-2 and TRBJ1-6 gives the whole variable domain EAGVAQSPRYKIIEKRQSVAFWCNPISGHATLYWYQQILGQGPKLLIQFQNNGVVDDSQLPKDRFSAERLKGVDSTLKIQPAKLEDSAVYLCASSPRGMYNSPLHFGNGTRLTVT.

This CDR3 reads CASSFGQGAPQETQYF. The CDR3 nucleotides are TGCGCCAGCAGCTTCGGACAGGGGGCCCCTCAAGAGACCCAGTACTTC. V is TRBV5-1 and J is TRBJ2-5; TRBD1 matches at 11 bases. This CDR3 is 16 amino acids long. Germline V CDR1 and CDR2: SGHRS, YFSETQ. V lost 2 bases and J lost 2; bases outside the gene matches: 5.

The chain has TRBV5-1 and TRBJ2-7, with D possibly TRBD2 on 6 matching bases. Deletions cut 0 bases from V and 1 base from J, with 8 bases between. Germline CDR1 is SGHRS and CDR2 is YFSETQ. This CDR3 spans 14 amino acids. The CDR3 DNA reads as TGCGCCAGCAGCTTGGGCGGGGATTCCTACGAGCAGTACTTC. Translated, it gives CASSLGGDSYEQYF. Variable domain in full (rest from reference TRBV5-1 and TRBJ2-7): KAGVTQTPRYLIKTRGQQVTLSCSPISGHRSVSWYQQTPGQGLQFLFEYFSETQRNKGNFPGRFSGRQFSNSRSEMNVSTLELGDSALYLCASSLGGDSYEQYFGPGTRLTVT.

The gene calls are TRBV24-1 and TRBJ2-5; the match to TRBD1 covers 9 bases. Trimming took 0 bases from V and 1 from J; bases not matched to a gene: 2. The germline V gene encodes CDR1 KGHDR and CDR2 SFDVKD. The CDR3 contains 16 residues. CDR3: CATSDLGGQGQETQYF. CDR3 DNA: TGTGCCACCAGTGATTTGGGGGGACAGGGCCAAGAGACCCAGTACTTC.

The chain carries TRBV5-1 and TRBJ1-2; TRBD1 might be the D (6 bases). The V gene lost 0 bases and the J gene lost 3 bases, with 15 bases spanning the gap. CDR3 size: 16 residues. Germline V gene data show CDR1 as SGHRS and CDR2 as YFSETQ. CDR3 DNA: TGCGCCAGCAGCTTGGACCCCGGGGGCGAAGACTATGGCTACACCTTC. Translated, it gives CASSLDPGGEDYGYTF.

CDR3 DNA: TGTGCCAGCAGTTCCGGTGAAGGCAATCAGCCCCAGCATTTT. It encodes CASSSGEGNQPQHF. This chain connects TRBV28 to TRBJ1-5; no clear D gene. Germline V gene data show CDR1 as MDHEN and CDR2 as SYDVKM. The germline V and J ends were trimmed by 4 bases and 2 bases, with 9 bases remaining between them. This CDR3 contains 14 residues.